The 30 T cell receptor beta chains presented below share a single source sample, sequenced in a study of shared clonotypes between healthy human individuals. Clones were read by immunoSEQ multiplex PCR, and TCRdb kept only the in-frame ones, dropping some. The table has roughly 1,600,000 clones, 98% seen once; the top ten hold about 0.34%. Sequencing was carried out using naive CD4+ T cells sorted from blood. Subset of the sample: CD45RA+ positively selected. These receptors originate from a man between 25 and 39 years old in good health.

The table lists this clone with a count of one. The gene calls are TRBV4-1 and TRBJ2-6; TRBD2 might be the D (6 bases). Trimming left V 5 bases short and J 0 bases short, with 14 bases between. Germline loops: CDR1 MGHRA, CDR2 YSYEKL. This CDR3 region has 17 residues. The CDR3 sequence is CASSGQWTTSGANVLTF. The CDR3 nucleotides read TGCGCCAGCAGCGGACAATGGACTACCTCTGGGGCCAACGTCCTGACTTTC.

The V gene is TRBV7-8, the J gene TRBJ2-3; D is unclear. The V end was cut by 1 base, the J end by 2 bases, with 7 bases between. Germline V gene data show CDR1 as SGHVS and CDR2 as FQNEAQ. This CDR3 has 14 residues. The CDR3 DNA is TGTGCCAGCAGCTTAGGTCGCTTCACAGATACGCAGTATTTT. Translated, it gives CASSLGRFTDTQYF.

The rearrangement links TRBV9 to TRBJ2-1; tentative D call: TRBD2 (5 bases). The CDR3 sequence is 14 residues long. The V end was cut by 0 bases, the J end by 7 bases, with 11 bases between. Germline V lookup: CDR1 SGDLS, CDR2 YYNGEE. The CDR3 nucleotides are TGTGCCAGCAGCGTAGGTAACGGGATAAATGAGCAGTTCTTC. This gives the protein CASSVGNGINEQFF.

This chain links TRBV9 with TRBJ2-6, with 10 positions matching TRBD1. CDR3 length equals 17 residues. V trimming: 0 bases; J trimming: 0 bases; junction bases outside the gene matches: 0. Germline assignment: CDR1 SGDLS and CDR2 YYNGEE. Here the CDR3 reads CASSVGTGGSGANVLTF. The CDR3 bases are TGTGCCAGCAGCGTAGGGACAGGGGGCTCTGGGGCCAACGTCCTGACTTTC. The complete variable domain, with remaining parts taken from reference TRBV9 and TRBJ2-6, reads DSGVTQTPKHLITATGQRVTLRCSPRSGDLSVYWYQQSLDQGLQFLIQYYNGEERAKGNILERFSAQQFPDLHSELNLSSLELGDSALYFCASSVGTGGSGANVLTFGAGSRLTVL.

The chain links TRBV19 to TRBJ2-1; 10 nucleotides match TRBD2. The germline CDR1 and CDR2 sequences are LNHDA and SQIVND (reference sequence). Germline trimming cut 6 bases from V and 7 bases from J; bases unmatched to any gene: 6. The CDR3 is made up of 14 amino acids. This CDR3 is CASRSGRASNEQFF. The CDR3 DNA follows: TGTGCCAGTAGAAGCGGGAGGGCCAGTAATGAGCAGTTCTTC.

This chain connects TRBV5-1 to TRBJ2-1; D gene unclear. V lost 0 bases and J lost 8, with 12 bases in between. The length of the CDR3 is 14 residues. Germline V gene sequence: CDR1 SGHRS, CDR2 YFSETQ. The CDR3 spells CASSLVPTQDEQFF. DNA of the CDR3: TGCGCCAGCAGCTTGGTTCCGACTCAGGATGAGCAGTTCTTC.

This clone was picked up one time. V gene TRBV27 combines with J gene TRBJ2-7, with D possibly TRBD2 on 6 matching bases. V shed 1 base and J shed 0 bases, with 10 bases lying between them. In germline, CDR1 is MNHEY, CDR2 SMNVEV (reference sequence). The CDR3 spans 15 residues. The CDR3 loop is CASSLFRGSSYEQYF. CDR3 bases: TGTGCCAGCAGTTTATTTCGGGGGAGCTCCTACGAGCAGTACTTC.

This clone was seen once. J is TRBJ2-5 and V is TRBV9; 9 nucleotides agree with TRBD2. After removal of 4 bases from V and 0 bases from J, the junction contained 13 bases not matched to a gene. The CDR3 is 18 amino acids. CDR1 SGDLS and CDR2 YYNGEE come from the germline V gene. CDR3 sequence reads: CASSPRSGSRGNQETQYF. CDR3 nucleotide sequence: TGTGCCAGCAGCCCCCGTAGCGGGAGTAGGGGGAACCAAGAGACCCAGTACTTC.

This chain uses TRBV11-2 with TRBJ2-7; possible D gene TRBD1, 5 bases. Germline assignment: CDR1 SGHAT and CDR2 FQNNGV. V lost 1 base and J lost 2, with 15 bases in between. The CDR3 loop spans 16 amino acids. The DNA of the CDR3 is TGTGCCAGCAGCTTAGTGGGAACAGGTCTAACCTACGAGCAGTACTTC. Translated: CASSLVGTGLTYEQYF.

In nucleotides, the CDR3 is TGTGCCAGCAGCTTAGAGCGGGACTTGGGGGAGACCCAGTACTTC. This codes for CASSLERDLGETQYF. V usage is TRBV7-2 and J usage is TRBJ2-5; 7 bases are shared with TRBD2. V was pared by 1 base and J by 5 bases, with 7 bases of the junction left unmatched. The CDR3 covers 15 residues. CDR1 and CDR2 (germline): SGHTA, FQGNSA. Using reference TRBV7-2 and TRBJ2-5 for the parts outside the CDR3, the full variable domain is GAGVSQSPSNKVTEKGKDVELRCDPISGHTALYWYRQSLGQGLEFLIYFQGNSAPDKSGLPSDRFSAERTGGSVSTLTIQRTQQEDSAVYLCASSLERDLGETQYFGPGTRLLVL.

The genes are TRBV10-3 and TRBJ1-1, with 12 bases lining up with TRBD1. Germline assignment: CDR1 ENHRY and CDR2 SYGVKD. After removal of 4 bases from V and 4 bases from J, the junction contained 4 bases not matched to a gene. The CDR3 covers 15 residues. CDR3 bases: TGTGCCATCAGTGGGGGGGACAGGGGGCCCACTGAAGCTTTCTTT. Amino acid sequence: CAISGGDRGPTEAFF.

The rearrangement joins TRBV25-1 to TRBJ1-3; no definite D call. This CDR3 is 15 amino acids long. V was cut by 1 base and J by 0 bases, with 7 bases left in between. Looked up from germline, CDR1 is MGHDK and CDR2 is SYGVNS. CDR3 sequence (DNA): TGTGCCAGCAGTGAATCTTCATCCTCTGGAAACACCATATATTTT. Translated, it gives CASSESSSSGNTIYF.

V usage is TRBV10-3 and J usage is TRBJ2-1; no clear D gene. V shed 3 bases and J shed 0 bases, with 12 bases lying between them. From germline, CDR1 is ENHRY and CDR2 SYGVKD. The length of the CDR3 is 16 residues. This CDR3 reads CAISEHQQASYNEQFF. The CDR3 DNA is TGTGCCATCAGTGAACATCAACAAGCCTCCTACAATGAGCAGTTCTTC.

The gene calls are TRBV2 and TRBJ1-1; no clear D. Germline assignment: CDR1 SNHLY and CDR2 FYNNEI. The ends were cut back, 9 bases at V and 1 base at J, with 6 bases in the middle. This CDR3 is 11 amino acids long. For the CDR3, the DNA is TGTGCCAGTTGTAGGAACACTGAAGCTTTCTTT. Translating gives CASCRNTEAFF. Supplemented by reference TRBV2 and TRBJ1-1, the full variable domain reads EPEVTQTPSHQVTQMGQEVILRCVPISNHLYFYWYRQILGQKVEFLVSFYNNEISEKSEIFDDQFSVERPDGSNFTLKIRSTKLEDSAMYFCASCRNTEAFFGQGTRLTVV.

The chain is built from TRBV4-2 and TRBJ2-2; 12 bases map to TRBD2. Germline assignment: CDR1 LGHNA and CDR2 YNFKEQ. The J segment lost 0 bases and the V segment lost 4 bases, leaving 9 bases of the junction unmatched. The CDR3 is made up of 19 amino acids. The CDR3 DNA is TGTGCCAGCAGCCTAACCCCTCTAGCGGGAGGGGCGAACACCGGGGAGCTGTTTTTT. It yields the protein CASSLTPLAGGANTGELFF.

V and J are TRBV6-1 and TRBJ2-7; D gene unclear. The CDR3 covers 15 residues. CDR1 is MNHNS and CDR2 is SASEGT in the germline V gene. V dropped 2 bases and J dropped 4 bases, with 15 bases sitting between them. This CDR3 reads CASSEFSSYTYEQYF. In nucleotides, the CDR3 is TGTGCCAGCAGTGAATTTTCTAGTTATACTTACGAGCAGTACTTC.

This clone was observed once. This chain joins TRBV18 and TRBJ1-2, with 7 nucleotides matching TRBD1. CDR3 size: 15 residues. The J segment lost 0 bases and the V segment lost 2 bases, leaving 3 bases of the junction unmatched. Germline CDR1 reads KGHSH; CDR2 reads LQKENI. DNA for the CDR3: TGTGCCAGCTCACCAATGACAGGGTCTAACTATGGCTACACCTTC. The encoded protein is CASSPMTGSNYGYTF.

J is TRBJ2-2 and V is TRBV5-1; TRBD1 matches at 7 bases. This CDR3 is 16 amino acids long. Germline V lookup: CDR1 SGHRS, CDR2 YFSETQ. The ends lost 1 base at V and 6 bases at J; junction bases unmatched: 9. CDR3 bases: TGCGCCAGCAGCTTGCGACAGGGTCGGGACGCCGGGGAGCTGTTTTTT. Protein product: CASSLRQGRDAGELFF.

For the CDR3, the DNA is TGTGCCAGCAGCTGGCCAGAGAACAATGAGCAGTTCTTC. Its protein product is CASSWPENNEQFF. The rearrangement links TRBV7-9 to TRBJ2-1, with D hard to call. The germline gives CDR1 SEHNR, CDR2 FQNEAQ (reference sequence). Trimming removed 4 bases at V and 5 bases at J, with 9 bases between. The CDR3 is made up of 13 amino acids.

This clone was recorded only once. The V and J genes are TRBV29-1 and TRBJ1-3, with D perhaps matching TRBD1 (5 bases). This CDR3 has 14 amino acids. Germline V gene sequence: CDR1 SQVTM, CDR2 ANQGSEA. V lost 4 bases and J 8 bases, leaving 18 bases between the germline ends. The CDR3: CSVVPRDHEDTIYF. The CDR3 DNA reads as TGCAGCGTTGTCCCCAGGGATCACGAAGACACCATATATTTT. Based on the CDR3 plus reference TRBV29-1 and TRBJ1-3, the full variable domain is SAVISQKPSRDICQRGTSLTIQCQVDSQVTMMFWYRQQPGQSLTLIATANQGSEATYESGFVIDKFPISRPNLTFSTLTVSNMSPEDSSIYLCSVVPRDHEDTIYFGEGSWLTVV.

The gene calls are TRBV7-6 and TRBJ2-1; possible D gene TRBD2, 6 bases. Germline V gene sequence: CDR1 SGHVS, CDR2 FNYEAQ. CDR3 size: 15 residues. Trimming pared 7 bases from V and 7 bases from J, leaving 20 bases between. The CDR3 protein is CASTSLGEVGNEQFF. CDR3 bases: TGTGCCAGCACCTCACTTGGGGAGGTTGGTAATGAGCAGTTCTTC.

The chain is built from TRBV15 and TRBJ2-2, with D possibly TRBD1 on 5 matching bases. The CDR3 covers 12 residues. Trimming cost V 9 bases and J 1 base, with 6 bases left between them. The V gene's germline CDR1 is LNHNV and CDR2 YYDKDF (reference sequence). CDR3 sequence: CATGQNTGELFF. In DNA, the CDR3 is TGTGCCACTGGACAGAACACCGGGGAGCTGTTTTTT.

This clone has just one count. The V call is TRBV15, the J call TRBJ2-7, with 9 bases aligning to TRBD2. The CDR3 sequence is 14 residues long. V lost 8 bases to trimming and J lost 5 bases; unmatched junction nucleotides: 10. Looked up from germline, CDR1 is LNHNV and CDR2 is YYDKDF (reference sequence). The CDR3 nucleotides read TGTGCCACCGCAGCCCTGCTAGCGGGGAACGAGCAGTACTTC. Protein: CATAALLAGNEQYF.

Turning to this clone: Other DNA sequences from this sample encode an identical CDR3 as well. The gene calls are TRBV5-1 and TRBJ2-3; TRBD2 agrees at 11 bases. J lost 3 bases, V lost 4 bases, and 13 bases had no gene match. CDR1 is SGHRS, CDR2 YFSETQ, per germline. This CDR3 spans 18 amino acids. The CDR3 DNA sequence: TGCGCCAGCAGCCGTGGGGGCCTAGCGGGAGGCGGGACAGATACGCAGTATTTT. Its protein product is CASSRGGLAGGGTDTQYF.

This clone was counted a single time. The chain carries TRBV5-1 and TRBJ2-3, with TRBD1 as a possible D gene (5 bases). V lost 4 bases, J lost 0 bases, and 15 bases lay in between. Germline CDR1 and CDR2: SGHRS and YFSETQ. The CDR3 has 16 amino acids. CDR3 protein: CASSRGPQGSTDTQYF. The CDR3 DNA reads TGCGCCAGCAGCCGTGGGCCTCAGGGTAGCACAGATACGCAGTATTTT.

The chain joins TRBV4-1 to TRBJ2-5; 8 bases align to TRBD2. This CDR3 is built from 16 residues. V lost 2 bases, J lost 2 bases, and 7 bases stayed unmatched. Germline CDR1 is MGHRA and CDR2 is YSYEKL. The CDR3 DNA reads as TGCGCCAGCAGCCAAACACTTACTAGCGGTCAAGAGACCCAGTACTTC. The encoded protein is CASSQTLTSGQETQYF.

The genes are TRBV2 and TRBJ1-3, with 7 bases that match TRBD1. Trimming cost V 4 bases and J 4 bases; bases outside gene matches: 4. This CDR3 has 14 amino acids. CDR1 SNHLY and CDR2 FYNNEI come from the germline V gene. Written as DNA, the CDR3 is TGTGCCAGCAGTGTCAGGGGGAGAGGAAACACCATATATTTT. This sequence encodes CASSVRGRGNTIYF.

The chain carries TRBV11-2 and TRBJ1-5; D gene ambiguous. This CDR3 is built from 13 residues. V was clipped by 2 bases and J by 5 bases, with 7 bases between them. Germline CDR1 and CDR2: SGHAT and FQNNGV. The CDR3 bases are TGTGCCAGCAGCTTAAGCCGGGATCAGCCCCAGCATTTT. This gives the protein CASSLSRDQPQHF. The full variable domain, completed using reference TRBV11-2 and TRBJ1-5, is EAGVAQSPRYKIIEKRQSVAFWCNPISGHATLYWYQQILGQGPKLLIQFQNNGVVDDSQLPKDRFSAERLKGVDSTLKIQPAKLEDSAVYLCASSLSRDQPQHFGDGTRLSIL.

The chain joins TRBV10-3 to TRBJ2-7; 7 nucleotides match TRBD1. CDR1 and CDR2 from the germline V gene are ENHRY and SYGVKD. Trimming cost V 3 bases and J 0 bases; bases outside gene matches: 5. The CDR3 runs to 15 residues. The CDR3 protein is CAISDSWDSSYEQYF. CDR3 sequence (DNA): TGTGCCATCAGTGATTCCTGGGACAGCTCCTACGAGCAGTACTTC.

V usage is TRBV21-1 and J usage is TRBJ2-3; the table assigns TRBD1, which was not confirmed against the DNA. TRBV21-1 is classified as a pseudogene. CDR3 length equals 15 residues. The CDR3 region is CASGSRQDLTDTQYF. CDR3 DNA sequence: TGTGCCAGCGGAAGTAGACAGGATCTCACAGATACGCAGTATTTT.